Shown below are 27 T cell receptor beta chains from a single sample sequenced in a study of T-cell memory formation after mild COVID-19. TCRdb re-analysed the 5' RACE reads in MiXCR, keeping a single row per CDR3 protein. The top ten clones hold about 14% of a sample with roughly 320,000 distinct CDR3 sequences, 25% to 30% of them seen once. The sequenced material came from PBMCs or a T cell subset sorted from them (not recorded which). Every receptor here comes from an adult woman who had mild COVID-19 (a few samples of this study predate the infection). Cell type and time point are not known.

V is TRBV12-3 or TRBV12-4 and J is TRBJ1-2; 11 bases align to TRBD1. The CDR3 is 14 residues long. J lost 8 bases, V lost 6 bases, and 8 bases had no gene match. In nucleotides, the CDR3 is TGTGCCAGCAGCCCCGGACAGGGGGCGGAAGGCTACACCTTC. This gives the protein CASSPGQGAEGYTF.

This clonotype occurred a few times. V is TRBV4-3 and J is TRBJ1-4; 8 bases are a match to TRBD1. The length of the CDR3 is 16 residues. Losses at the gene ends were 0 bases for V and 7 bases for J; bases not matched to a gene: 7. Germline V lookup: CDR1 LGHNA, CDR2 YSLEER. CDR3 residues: CASSQETGAGGEKLFF. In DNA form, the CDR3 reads TGCGCCAGCAGCCAAGAGACAGGGGCGGGTGGTGAAAAACTGTTTTTT.

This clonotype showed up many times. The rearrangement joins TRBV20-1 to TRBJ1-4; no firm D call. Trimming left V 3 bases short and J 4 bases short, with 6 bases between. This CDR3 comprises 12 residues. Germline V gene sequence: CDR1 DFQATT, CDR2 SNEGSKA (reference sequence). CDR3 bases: TGCAGTGCTAGGAGTCTTAATGAAAAACTGTTTTTT. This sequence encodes CSARSLNEKLFF.

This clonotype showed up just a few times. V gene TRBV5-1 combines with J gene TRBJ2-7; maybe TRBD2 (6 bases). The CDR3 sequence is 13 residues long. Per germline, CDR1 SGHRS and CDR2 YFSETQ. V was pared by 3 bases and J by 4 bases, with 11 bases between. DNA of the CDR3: TGCGCCAGCAGCTCGCGGGCGGGATACGAGCAGTACTTC. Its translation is CASSSRAGYEQYF.

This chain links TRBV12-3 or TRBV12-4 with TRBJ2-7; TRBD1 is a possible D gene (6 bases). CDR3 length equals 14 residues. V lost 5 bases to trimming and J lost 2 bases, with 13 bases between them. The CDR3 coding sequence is TGTGCCAGCAGTCAGGGCAGGGGACCCTACGAGCAGTACTTC. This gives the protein CASSQGRGPYEQYF.

The CDR3 region is CASSQDGASRGRNTGELFF. In DNA form, the CDR3 reads TGTGCCAGCAGCCAAGATGGGGCGTCGAGGGGAAGGAACACCGGGGAGCTGTTTTTT. This rearrangement joins TRBV4-2 to TRBJ2-2, with D perhaps matching TRBD1 or TRBD2 (5 bases each). The ends were cut back, 0 bases at V and 1 base at J, with 18 bases in the middle. Germline-derived CDR1 and CDR2 are LGHNA and YNFKEQ. This CDR3 is built from 19 residues.

CDR3 coding DNA: TGTGCCAGCAGCTTTGAGGGGCTAAGCCAGCCCCAGCATTTT. It translates to CASSFEGLSQPQHF. The V call is TRBV7-9, the J call TRBJ1-5, with D maybe TRBD1 (5 bases). Trimming stripped 3 bases from V and 7 bases from J, with 13 bases between. This CDR3 region has 14 residues. In germline, CDR1 is SEHNR, CDR2 FQNEAQ (reference sequence).

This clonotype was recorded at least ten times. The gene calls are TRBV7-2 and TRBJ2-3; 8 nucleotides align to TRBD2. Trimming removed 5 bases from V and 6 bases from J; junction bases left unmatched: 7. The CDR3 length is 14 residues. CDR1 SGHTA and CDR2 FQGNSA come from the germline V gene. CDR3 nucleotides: TGTGCCAGCAGCCCTGGACTAGCTCTCGATACGCAGTATTTT. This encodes CASSPGLALDTQYF.

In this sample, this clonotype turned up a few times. CDR3 bases: TGCAGTGCTAGAGGATCCAGCGGCCTCTCCTACGAGCAGTACTTC. Residues: CSARGSSGLSYEQYF. The rearrangement uses TRBV20-1 and TRBJ2-7; tentative D call: TRBD2 (5 bases). CDR1 is DFQATT, CDR2 SNEGSKA, per germline (reference sequence). Deletions cut 1 base from V and 0 bases from J, with 13 bases between. The CDR3 is made up of 15 amino acids.

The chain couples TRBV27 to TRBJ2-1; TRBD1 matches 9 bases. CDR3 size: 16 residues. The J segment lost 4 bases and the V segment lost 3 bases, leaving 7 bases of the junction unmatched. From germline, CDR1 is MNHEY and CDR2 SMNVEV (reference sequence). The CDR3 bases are TGTGCCAGCAGTTTTACAGGGGGCGTGCTATACAATGAGCAGTTCTTC. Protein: CASSFTGGVLYNEQFF.

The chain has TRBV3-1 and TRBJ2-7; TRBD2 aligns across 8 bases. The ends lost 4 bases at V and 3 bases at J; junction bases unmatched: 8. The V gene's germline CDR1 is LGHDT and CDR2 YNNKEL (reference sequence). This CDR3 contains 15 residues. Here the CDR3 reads CASSRRLAINYEQYF. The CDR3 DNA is TGTGCCAGCAGCCGACGACTAGCGATAAACTACGAGCAGTACTTC.

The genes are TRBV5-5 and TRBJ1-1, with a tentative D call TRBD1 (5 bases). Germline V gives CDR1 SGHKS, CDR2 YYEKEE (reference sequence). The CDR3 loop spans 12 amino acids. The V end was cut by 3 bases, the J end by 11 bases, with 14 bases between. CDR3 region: CASSSRVSLAFF. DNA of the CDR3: TGTGCCAGCAGCTCCAGGGTTTCTTTGGCTTTCTTT.

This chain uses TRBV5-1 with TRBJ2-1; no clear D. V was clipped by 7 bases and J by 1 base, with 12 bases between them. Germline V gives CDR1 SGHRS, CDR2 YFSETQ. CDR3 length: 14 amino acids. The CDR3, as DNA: TGCGCCAGCTCCCAACCTCGATCCTACAATGAGCAGTTCTTC. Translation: CASSQPRSYNEQFF.

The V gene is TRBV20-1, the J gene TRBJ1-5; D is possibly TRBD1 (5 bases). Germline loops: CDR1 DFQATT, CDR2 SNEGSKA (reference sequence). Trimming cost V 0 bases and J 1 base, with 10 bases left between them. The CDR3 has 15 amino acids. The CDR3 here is CSAREGAGSNQPQHF. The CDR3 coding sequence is TGCAGTGCTAGAGAAGGGGCAGGGAGCAATCAGCCCCAGCATTTT.

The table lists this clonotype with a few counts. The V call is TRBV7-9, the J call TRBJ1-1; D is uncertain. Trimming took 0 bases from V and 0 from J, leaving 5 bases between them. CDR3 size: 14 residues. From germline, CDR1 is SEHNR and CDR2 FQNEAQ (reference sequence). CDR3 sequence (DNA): TGTGCCAGCAGCTTAGCGGCGGTGAACACTGAAGCTTTCTTT. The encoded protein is CASSLAAVNTEAFF.

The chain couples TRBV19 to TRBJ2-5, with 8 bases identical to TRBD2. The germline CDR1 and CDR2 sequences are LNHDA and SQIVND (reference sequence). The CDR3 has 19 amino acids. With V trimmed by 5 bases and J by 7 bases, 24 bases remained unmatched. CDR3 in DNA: TGTGCCAGTAGTTCCGGGGGGCGAAATAGCGGGACACCCGGCAGGACCCAGTACTTC. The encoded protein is CASSSGGRNSGTPGRTQYF.

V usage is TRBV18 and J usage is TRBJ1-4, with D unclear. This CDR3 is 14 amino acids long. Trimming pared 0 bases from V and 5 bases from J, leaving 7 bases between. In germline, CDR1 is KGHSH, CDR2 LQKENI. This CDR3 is CASSPPAANEKLFF. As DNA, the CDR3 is TGTGCCAGCTCACCACCGGCCGCGAATGAAAAACTGTTTTTT. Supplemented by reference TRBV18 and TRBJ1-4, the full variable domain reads NAGVMQNPRHLVRRRGQEARLRCSPMKGHSHVYWYRQLPEEGLKFMVYLQKENIIDESGMPKERFSAEFPKEGPSILRIQQVVRGDSAAYFCASSPPAANEKLFFGSGTQLSVL.

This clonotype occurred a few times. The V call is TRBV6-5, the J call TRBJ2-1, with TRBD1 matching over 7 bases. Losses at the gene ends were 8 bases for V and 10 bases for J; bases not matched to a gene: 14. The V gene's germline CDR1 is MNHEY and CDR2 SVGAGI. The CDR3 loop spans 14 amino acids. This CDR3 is CASAETRDREEQFF. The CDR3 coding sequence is TGTGCCAGCGCTGAAACTCGGGACAGAGAAGAGCAGTTCTTC.

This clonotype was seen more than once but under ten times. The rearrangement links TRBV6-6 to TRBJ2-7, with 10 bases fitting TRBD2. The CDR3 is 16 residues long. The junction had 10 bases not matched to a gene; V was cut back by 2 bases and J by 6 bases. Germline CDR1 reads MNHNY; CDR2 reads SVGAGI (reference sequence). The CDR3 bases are TGTGCCAGCAGTTACCTTTCTAGCGGGAGTCTCGGCGAGCAGTACTTC. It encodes CASSYLSSGSLGEQYF.

The chain's CDR3 is CASSRGQGGYEQYF. In DNA form, the CDR3 reads TGTGCCAGCAGTCGCGGACAGGGTGGCTACGAGCAGTACTTC. This chain joins TRBV2 and TRBJ2-7, with 8 bases matching TRBD1. This CDR3 comprises 14 residues. Germline V gives CDR1 SNHLY, CDR2 FYNNEI. V gave up 5 bases and J gave up 3 bases; unmatched junction bases: 6.

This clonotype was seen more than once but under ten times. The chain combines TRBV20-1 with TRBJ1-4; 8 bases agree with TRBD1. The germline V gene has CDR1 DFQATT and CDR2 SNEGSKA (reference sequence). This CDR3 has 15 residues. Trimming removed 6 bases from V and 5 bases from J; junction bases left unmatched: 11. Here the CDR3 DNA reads TGCAGTGCCAAATTTGCGAGGACAGGGAATGAAAAACTGTTTTTT. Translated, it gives CSAKFARTGNEKLFF.

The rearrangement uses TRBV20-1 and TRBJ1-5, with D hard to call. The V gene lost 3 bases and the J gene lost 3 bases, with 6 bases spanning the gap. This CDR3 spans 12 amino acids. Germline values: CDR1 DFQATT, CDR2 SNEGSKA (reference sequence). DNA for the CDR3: TGCAGTGCTAGCGTCACCAATCAGCCCCAGCATTTT. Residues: CSASVTNQPQHF.

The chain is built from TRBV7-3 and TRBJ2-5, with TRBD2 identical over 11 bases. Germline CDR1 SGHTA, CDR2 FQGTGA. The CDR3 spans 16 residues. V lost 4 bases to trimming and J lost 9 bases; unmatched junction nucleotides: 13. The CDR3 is CASSSGLAGAGWAQYF. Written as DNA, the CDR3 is TGTGCCAGCAGCTCCGGACTAGCGGGCGCAGGGTGGGCCCAGTACTTC.

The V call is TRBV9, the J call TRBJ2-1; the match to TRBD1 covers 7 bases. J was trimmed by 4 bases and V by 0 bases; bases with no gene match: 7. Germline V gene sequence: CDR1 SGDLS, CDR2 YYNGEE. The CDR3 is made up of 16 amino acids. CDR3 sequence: CASSVVGDSQYNEQFF. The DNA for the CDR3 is TGTGCCAGCAGCGTAGTTGGGGACAGTCAGTACAATGAGCAGTTCTTC.

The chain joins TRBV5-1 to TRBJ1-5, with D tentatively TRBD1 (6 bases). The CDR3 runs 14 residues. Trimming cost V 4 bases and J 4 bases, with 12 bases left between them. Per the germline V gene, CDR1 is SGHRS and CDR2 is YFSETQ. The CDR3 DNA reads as TGCGCCAGCAGCAGGGGGGAGGCGAATCAGCCCCAGCATTTT. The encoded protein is CASSRGEANQPQHF. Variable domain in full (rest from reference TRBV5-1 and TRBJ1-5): KAGVTQTPRYLIKTRGQQVTLSCSPISGHRSVSWYQQTPGQGLQFLFEYFSETQRNKGNFPGRFSGRQFSNSRSEMNVSTLELGDSALYLCASSRGEANQPQHFGDGTRLSIL.

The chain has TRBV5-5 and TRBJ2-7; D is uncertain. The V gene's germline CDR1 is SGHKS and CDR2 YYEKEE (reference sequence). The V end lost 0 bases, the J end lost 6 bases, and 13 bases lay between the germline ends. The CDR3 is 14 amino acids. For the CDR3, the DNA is TGTGCCAGCAGCTTGGGATCCGCAGGAGCCGAGCAGTACTTC. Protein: CASSLGSAGAEQYF.

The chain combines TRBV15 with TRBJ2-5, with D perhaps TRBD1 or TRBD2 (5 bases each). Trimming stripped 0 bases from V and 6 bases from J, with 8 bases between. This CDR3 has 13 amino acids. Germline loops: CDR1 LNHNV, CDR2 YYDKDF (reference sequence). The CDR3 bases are TGTGCCACCAGCAGAGATGGGGGTAAGACCCAGTACTTC. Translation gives CATSRDGGKTQYF.